This T cell receptor (beta chain) emerged from a study of blood T cell repertoires in COVID-19. The overall study: Acute and convalescent COVID-19 specimens originated in the United States, Italy and Spain. PBMCs, B-cell-depleted T cells, or T cells provided the cDNA or gDNA that made up the material.

Under the authors' procedure: Estimated nucleated cell counts came from reference gene primer amplification. Sequencing used immunoSEQ multiplex PCR; TCRdb keeps in-frame clones, though not all of them. Clonal size and the V and J genes are those of that table, whereas D and trimming came from the DNA. The sample holds fewer than 75,000 clones, more than 75% seen once. The CDR3 length is 18 residues. V was cut by 1 base and J by 6 bases, with 23 bases left in between. Germline V gene data show CDR1 as SGHRS and CDR2 as YFSETQ. This clonotype originated in a woman aged 60-75 years with acute or convalescent COVID-19. Source material: peripheral blood. The J gene is TRBJ2-1, the V gene TRBV5-1; D may be TRBD1 (7 bases). The CDR3 region is CASSLFGPRGSGGNEQFF. CDR3 sequence (DNA): TGCGCCAGCAGCTTGTTCGGGCCCCGGGGGTCAGGGGGCAATGAGCAGTTCTTC.